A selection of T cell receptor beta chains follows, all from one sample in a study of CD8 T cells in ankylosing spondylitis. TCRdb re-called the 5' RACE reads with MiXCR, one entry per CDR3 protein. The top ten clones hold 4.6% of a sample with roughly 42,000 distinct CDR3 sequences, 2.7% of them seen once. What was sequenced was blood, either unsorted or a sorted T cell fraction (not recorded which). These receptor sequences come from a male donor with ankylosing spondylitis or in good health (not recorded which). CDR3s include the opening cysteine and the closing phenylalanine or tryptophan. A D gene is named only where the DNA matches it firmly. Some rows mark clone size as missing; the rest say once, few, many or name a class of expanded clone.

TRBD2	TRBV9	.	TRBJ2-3	TGTGCCAACAGCGTAATGTCTAGCGGAAACACAGATACGCAGTATTTT	CANSVMSSGNTDTQYF
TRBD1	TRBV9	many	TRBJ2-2	TGTGCCAGCAGCGCTTCAGGACAGGGGACCGGGGAGCTGTTTTTT	CASSASGQGTGELFF
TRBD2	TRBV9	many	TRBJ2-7	TGTGCCAGCAGCCCCCAGCTAGCGGAGCGCGGGCAGTACTTC	CASSPQLAERGQYF
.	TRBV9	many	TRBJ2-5	TGTGCCAGCAGCTTCTCGGGAGCAGGGTTAGAGACCCAGTACTTC	CASSFSGAGLETQYF
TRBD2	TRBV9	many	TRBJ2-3	TGTGCCAGCAGCGTGACTAGCGGGAGGGTCCGTAGCACAGATACGCAGTATTTT	CASSVTSGRVRSTDTQYF
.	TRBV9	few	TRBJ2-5	TGTGCCAGCAGCGTAGCCAACGGCGCAGGAGAGACCCAGTACTTC	CASSVANGAGETQYF
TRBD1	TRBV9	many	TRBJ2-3	TGTGCCAGCAGCGTAGGGACAGGGAAGTTTACAGATACGCAGTATTTT	CASSVGTGKFTDTQYF
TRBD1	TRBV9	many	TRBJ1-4	TGTGCCAGCAGCTCCTCAGGGGGCAGGTTCCAAAAACTGTTTTTT	CASSSSGGRFQKLFF
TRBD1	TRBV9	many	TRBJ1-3	TGTGCCAGCAGCCAGGGACAGAGCTCTGGAAACACCATATATTTT	CASSQGQSSGNTIYF
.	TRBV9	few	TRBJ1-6	TGTGCCAGCAGCGGATCCGGGACCGGATCCTATAATTCACCCCTCCACTTT	CASSGSGTGSYNSPLHF
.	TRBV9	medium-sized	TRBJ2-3	TGTGCCAGCAGCGTAGGCACAGATACGCAGTATTTT	CASSVGTDTQYF
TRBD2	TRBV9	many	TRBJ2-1	TGTGCCAGCAGCGTAGCTAGCGGGAGATGGAATGAGCAGTTCTTC	CASSVASGRWNEQFF
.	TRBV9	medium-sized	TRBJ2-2	TGTGCCAGCAGCCCCTTATTGGCCGGGGAGCTGTTTTTT	CASSPLLAGELFF
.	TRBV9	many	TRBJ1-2	TGTGCCAGCAGCGACTGGGCAACTAACTATGGCTACACCTTC	CASSDWATNYGYTF
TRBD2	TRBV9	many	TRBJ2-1	TGTGCCAGCAGCCCCGGACTAGGAGCCTACAATGAGCAGTTCTTC	CASSPGLGAYNEQFF
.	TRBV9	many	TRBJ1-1	TGTGCCAGCAGCGCGGACACCGTGAACACTGAAGCTTTCTTT	CASSADTVNTEAFF
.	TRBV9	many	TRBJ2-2	TGTGCCAGCTCCGCTAGCAGCACCGGGGAGCTGTTTTTT	CASSASSTGELFF
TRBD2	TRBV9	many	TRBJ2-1	TGTGCCAGCAGCGTTAGCGGGGGAAAGCTCGGCAATGAGCAGTTCTTC	CASSVSGGKLGNEQFF
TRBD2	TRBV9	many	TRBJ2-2	TGTGCCAGCAGCCCCGGACTAGCGGGAGGGCGGCGGGGCGGGGAGCTGTTTTTT	CASSPGLAGGRRGGELFF
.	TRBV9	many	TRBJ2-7	TGTGCCAGCAGCCCCAACCCCCGGGGGAATTTCTACGAGCAGTACTTC	CASSPNPRGNFYEQYF
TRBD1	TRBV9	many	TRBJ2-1	TGTGCCAGCAGCGGGGACAGGGGGTTTTCCTACAATGAGCAGTTCTTC	CASSGDRGFSYNEQFF
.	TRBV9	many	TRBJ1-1	TGTGCCAGCAGCGTAGATCCAGGGACCAGGTGGGCATTTGGGGGCACTGAAGCTTTCTTT	CASSVDPGTRWAFGGTEAFF
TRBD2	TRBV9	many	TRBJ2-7	TGTGCCAGCAGCGTAGGACTAGCGGGAGTAAACGAGCAGTACTTC	CASSVGLAGVNEQYF
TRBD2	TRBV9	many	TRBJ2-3	TGTGCCAGCAGCGTCCTAGCGGGAGGATCCCCAGATACGCAGTATTTT	CASSVLAGGSPDTQYF
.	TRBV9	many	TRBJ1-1	TGTGCCAGCAGCGTGACGGGACGGATAACTGAAGCTTTCTTT	CASSVTGRITEAFF
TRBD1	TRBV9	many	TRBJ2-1	TGTGCCAGCAGCGTACGAGGACAGGGAGATGAGCAGTTCTTC	CASSVRGQGDEQFF
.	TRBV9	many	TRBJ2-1	TGTGCCAGCAGCGTAGAAGTTAGCGTGGGGGTCAATGAGCAGTTCTTC	CASSVEVSVGVNEQFF
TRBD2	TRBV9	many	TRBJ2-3	TGTGCCAGCAGCGTAGACGTAGCGGGAGGGTTCACAGATACGCAGTATTTT	CASSVDVAGGFTDTQYF
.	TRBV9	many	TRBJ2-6	TGTGCCAGCAGCGTAGGAGCTGGGGCCAACGTCCTGACTTTC	CASSVGAGANVLTF
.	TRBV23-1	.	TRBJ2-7	TGCGCCAGCAGTCAAGTTTTTTGGTCTGGGTGCGAGCAGTACTTC	CASSQVFWSGCEQYF
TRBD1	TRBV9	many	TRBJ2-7	TGTGCCAGCAGCGGCGGGACAGGGCACTCCTACGAGCAGTACTTC	CASSGGTGHSYEQYF
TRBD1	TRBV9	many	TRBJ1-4	TGTGCCAGCAGCGTAGGTCTGGGACAGGGTCATGAAAAACTGTTTTTT	CASSVGLGQGHEKLFF
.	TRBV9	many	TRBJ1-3	TGTGCCAGCAGCGCCTGGGGGTCTGGAAACACCATATATTTT	CASSAWGSGNTIYF
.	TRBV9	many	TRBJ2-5	TGTGCCAGCAGCGCCTACAGAGCCCAAGAGACCCAGTACTTC	CASSAYRAQETQYF
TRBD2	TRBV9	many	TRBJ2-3	TGTGCCAGCAGCGTAGTAGCGGGAGGTTACACAGATACGCAGTATTTT	CASSVVAGGYTDTQYF
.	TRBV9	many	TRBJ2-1	TGTGCCAGCAGCGCCTCTAGGGGAGGTGAGCAGTTCTTC	CASSASRGGEQFF
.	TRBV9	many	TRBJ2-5	TGTGCCAGCAGCGTAGAGTCGGCCCAAGAGACCCAGTACTTC	CASSVESAQETQYF
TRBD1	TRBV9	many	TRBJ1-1	TGTGCCAGCAACAAACAGGGGGCTGCGGAAGCTTTCTTT	CASNKQGAAEAFF
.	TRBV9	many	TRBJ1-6	TGTGCCAGCAGCGGAAGGCAGGGTGATTCACCCCTCCACTTT	CASSGRQGDSPLHF
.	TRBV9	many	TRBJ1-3	TGTGCCAGCAGCCTAAGGGACACTAGACTCTCTGGAAACACCATATATTTT	CASSLRDTRLSGNTIYF
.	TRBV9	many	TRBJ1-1	TGTGCCAGCAGCGTAGACGTGTGGCTCACTGAAGCTTTCTTT	CASSVDVWLTEAFF